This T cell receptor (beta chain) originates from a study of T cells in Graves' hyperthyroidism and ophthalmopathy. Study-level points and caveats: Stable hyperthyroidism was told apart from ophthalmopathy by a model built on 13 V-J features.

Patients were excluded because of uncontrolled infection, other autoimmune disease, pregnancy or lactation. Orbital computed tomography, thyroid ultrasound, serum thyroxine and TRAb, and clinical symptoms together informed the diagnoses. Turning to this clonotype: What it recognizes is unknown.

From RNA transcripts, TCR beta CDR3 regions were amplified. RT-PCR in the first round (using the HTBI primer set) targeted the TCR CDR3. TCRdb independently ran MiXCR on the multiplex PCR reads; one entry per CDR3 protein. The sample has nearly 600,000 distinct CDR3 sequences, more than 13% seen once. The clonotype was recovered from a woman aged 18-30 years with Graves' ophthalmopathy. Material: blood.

The CDR3 coding sequence is TGTGCCACCAGTGATACCGGGACAGGGAGAGGGACTGAAGCTTTCTTT. This gives the protein CATSDTGTGRGTEAFF. V and J are TRBV24-1 and TRBJ1-1; the match to TRBD1 covers 9 bases. Per the germline V gene, CDR1 is KGHDR and CDR2 is SFDVKD. V lost 3 bases and J lost 5; bases outside the gene matches: 9. The length of the CDR3 is 16 residues.